The rows below give T cell receptor beta chains drawn from one sample of a study of blood T cell repertoires in COVID-19. Clones were read by immunoSEQ multiplex PCR, and TCRdb kept only the in-frame ones, dropping some. The sample records under 150,000 clones, about 85% being singletons. Sequenced sample: peripheral blood. The source is a man aged 50-60 years with acute or convalescent COVID-19. Each CDR3 is given with its conserved first and last residue. The order of the fields is V gene, J gene, clone size, D gene, CDR3 protein, CDR3 DNA. A D gene is named only where the DNA matches it firmly. Size is omitted from some rows. Given values are once, few, many or a class for expanded clones.

TRBV19	TRBJ1-6	NA	TRBD1	CATRGENSPLHF	TGTGCCACCAGGGGGGAAAATTCACCCCTCCACTTT
TRBV19	TRBJ1-5	NA	NA	CASSIFFAGPNQPQHF	TGTGCCAGTAGTATATTCTTTGCGGGCCCAAATCAGCCCCAGCATTTT
TRBV7-3	TRBJ2-1	NA	NA	CASSQDSYNEQFF	TGTGCCAGCAGCCAAGACAGCTACAATGAGCAGTTCTTC
TRBV9	TRBJ2-6	NA	NA	CASSVVSVFRRGTSGANVLTF	TGTGCCAGCAGCGTAGTCTCCGTCTTCAGGAGGGGAACCTCTGGGGCCAACGTCCTGACTTTC
TRBV7-8	TRBJ1-4	once	TRBD1	CASSSDRISATNEKLFF	TGTGCCAGCAGCTCGGACAGGATCTCCGCAACTAATGAAAAACTGTTTTTT
TRBV5-4	TRBJ1-2	NA	TRBD1	CASSLGGQGAGGYTF	TGTGCCAGCAGCTTGGGGGGACAGGGGGCGGGTGGCTACACCTTC
TRBV6-6	TRBJ1-1	NA	NA	CASTPAGMNTEAFF	TGTGCCAGCACCCCGGCAGGAATGAACACTGAAGCTTTCTTT
TRBV3-1/TRBV3-2	TRBJ1-2	NA	NA	CASSPQGTTYGYTF	TGTGCCAGCAGCCCCCAGGGAACTACCTATGGCTACACCTTC
TRBV10-3	TRBJ1-2	NA	NA	CAISDTNYGYTF	TGTGCCATCAGTGACACTAACTATGGCTACACCTTC
TRBV5-1	TRBJ1-1	once	TRBD1	CASGKTGGNTEAFF	TGCGCCAGCGGAAAGACAGGGGGGAACACTGAAGCTTTCTTT
TRBV4-1	TRBJ2-3	NA	NA	CASSQYGGLPTDTQYF	TGCGCCAGCAGCCAGTATGGGGGGTTACCCACAGATACGCAGTATTTT
TRBV19	TRBJ1-4	NA	NA	CASSPLGGTTVFF	TGTGCCAGTAGTCCCCTGGGGGGGACAACGGTGTTTTTT
TRBV3-1/TRBV3-2	TRBJ1-3	NA	TRBD1	CASSQTGTGDTIYF	TGTGCCAGCAGCCAAACCGGGACAGGCGACACCATATATTTT
TRBV24-1	TRBJ2-2	NA	NA	CATSDWSQTGELFF	TGTGCCACCAGTGATTGGAGCCAGACCGGGGAGCTGTTTTTT
TRBV5-4	TRBJ1-2	NA	TRBD1	CASSRVRDRGRYTF	TGTGCCAGCAGCAGGGTGCGGGACAGGGGACGCTACACCTTC
TRBV28	TRBJ1-6	few	TRBD1	CASSLSGQGVYNSPLHF	TGTGCCAGCAGTTTATCTGGACAGGGGGTTTATAATTCACCCCTCCACTTT
TRBV30	TRBJ1-2	NA	NA	CAWARQSYGYTF	TGTGCCTGGGCGAGGCAGAGCTATGGCTACACCTTC
TRBV9	TRBJ1-1	NA	TRBD1	CASSPRTGDKAFF	TGTGCCAGCAGCCCCCGGACAGGGGATAAAGCTTTCTTT
TRBV28	TRBJ1-3	NA	NA	CASSSYRVLGNTIYF	TGTGCCAGCAGTTCCTACAGGGTTCTGGGAAACACCATATATTTT
TRBV21-1	TRBJ1-2	NA	NA	CASSKRQGADYGYTF	TGTGCCAGCAGCAAAAGACAGGGGGCCGACTATGGCTACACCTTC
TRBV27	TRBJ1-2	once	TRBD1	CASTRTGKGDGYTF	TGTGCCAGCACCAGGACAGGGAAGGGCGATGGCTACACCTTC
TRBV5-6	TRBJ1-4	NA	NA	CASSWRQPRGKLFF	TGTGCCAGCAGCTGGAGACAACCCCGGGGGAAACTGTTTTTT
TRBV30	TRBJ2-3	NA	TRBD2	CAWSVLWGGTDTQYF	TGTGCCTGGAGTGTACTCTGGGGGGGAACAGATACGCAGTATTTT
TRBV5-5	TRBJ2-6	NA	NA	CASSFWGFGANVLTF	TGTGCCAGCAGCTTTTGGGGCTTTGGGGCCAACGTCCTGACTTTC
TRBV6-4	TRBJ1-1	NA	TRBD1	CASSEGGGTEAFF	TGTGCCAGCAGTGAAGGGGGCGGGACTGAAGCTTTCTTT
TRBV2	TRBJ2-7	NA	NA	CASSLAGSYEQYF	TGTGCCAGCAGTCTCGCAGGGTCCTACGAGCAGTACTTC
TRBV19	TRBJ1-2	NA	NA	CASSSQGLYGYTF	TGTGCCAGTAGTTCCCAGGGGCTGTATGGCTACACCTTC
TRBV2	TRBJ1-1	many	NA	CASTTRQFQISTEAFF	TGTGCCAGCACCACCCGACAGTTTCAAATCTCCACTGAAGCTTTCTTT
TRBV30	TRBJ1-1	NA	TRBD1	CAWSVGTGKTEAFF	TGTGCCTGGAGCGTAGGGACAGGAAAAACTGAAGCTTTCTTT
TRBV7-9	TRBJ1-1	once	TRBD1	CASSRTGGNTEAFF	TGTGCCAGCAGCCGGACAGGGGGCAACACTGAAGCTTTCTTT
TRBV7-8	TRBJ2-1	NA	NA	CASSLAGSDYNEQFF	TGTGCCAGCAGCTTAGCGGGCAGTGACTACAATGAGCAGTTCTTC
TRBV6-5	TRBJ2-1	once	NA	CASSYSTGNEQFF	TGTGCCAGCAGTTACTCGACTGGGAATGAGCAGTTCTTC
TRBV5-1	TRBJ2-7	once	TRBD1	CASSRDRSYEQYF	TGCGCCAGCAGCCGGGACAGATCCTACGAGCAGTACTTC
TRBV11-1	TRBJ2-3	few	NA	CASSRLVTTDTQYF	TGTGCCAGCAGCCGATTGGTGACTACAGATACGCAGTATTTT
TRBV2	TRBJ1-5	NA	NA	CASSEFSWRDYNQPQHF	TGTGCCAGCAGTGAATTTTCGTGGAGGGACTATAATCAGCCCCAGCATTTT
TRBV23-1	TRBJ2-2	NA	TRBD2	CASSLSSGGATGELFF	TGCGCCAGCAGTCTCTCAAGCGGGGGGGCCACCGGGGAGCTGTTTTTT
TRBV9	TRBJ1-3	NA	NA	CASSVETRASSGNTIYF	TGTGCCAGCAGCGTAGAGACCAGGGCGAGCTCTGGAAACACCATATATTTT
TRBV24-1	TRBJ2-2	NA	TRBD1	CATSDWNRGPSTGELFF	TGTGCCACCAGTGATTGGAACAGGGGTCCGAGCACCGGGGAGCTGTTTTTT
TRBV5-5	TRBJ1-5	once	NA	CASSPLGQPQHF	TGTGCCAGCAGCCCTTTGGGCCAGCCCCAGCATTTT
TRBV6-2/TRBV6-3	TRBJ1-2	NA	TRBD1	CASTPTGLYGYTF	TGTGCCAGCACCCCGACAGGGCTATATGGCTACACCTTC
TRBV6-5	TRBJ1-6	NA	TRBD1	CAGGTGYHNSPLHF	TGTGCCGGGGGGACAGGGTACCATAATTCACCCCTCCACTTT
TRBV5-1	TRBJ1-2	NA	NA	CASSFQGTDGYTF	TGCGCCAGCAGCTTTCAGGGGACGGATGGCTACACCTTC
TRBV28	TRBJ2-7	NA	TRBD2	CASSFGGLGGRDEQYF	TGTGCCAGCAGTTTCGGAGGCTTGGGGGGGAGGGACGAGCAGTACTTC
TRBV3-1/TRBV3-2	TRBJ2-6	NA	NA	CASSQVIGVAGANVLTF	TGTGCCAGCAGCCAAGTTATCGGGGTGGCTGGGGCCAACGTCCTGACTTTC
TRBV3-1/TRBV3-2	TRBJ2-7	NA	TRBD2	CASSQGGTSGMGSYEQYF	TGTGCCAGCAGCCAGGGCGGGACTAGCGGAATGGGCTCCTACGAGCAGTACTTC
TRBV5-1	TRBJ1-2	NA	TRBD1	CASSTGQGRGGYTF	TGCGCCAGCAGCACGGGACAGGGGAGGGGTGGCTACACCTTC
TRBV7-9	TRBJ1-5	NA	TRBD1	CASSRTGEPQPQHF	TGTGCCAGCAGCCGGACAGGGGAACCTCAGCCCCAGCATTTT
TRBV5-1	TRBJ2-3	NA	NA	CASSPGRGGNTQYF	TGCGCCAGCAGCCCCGGGAGAGGTGGTAATACGCAGTATTTT
TRBV3-1/TRBV3-2	TRBJ2-3	NA	TRBD2	CASSQGLAGGDTQYF	TGTGCCAGCAGCCAAGGACTAGCGGGGGGAGATACGCAGTATTTT